This T cell receptor (beta chain) was captured in a study of T-cell memory formation after mild COVID-19. About the study: Largely, TCR clusters stayed within a single donor.

The CDR3 sequence is 11 residues long. With 2 bases removed from V and 10 bases from J, the gap between germline ends came to 8 bases. Germline V gene sequence: CDR1 LGHDT, CDR2 YNNKEL (reference sequence). Study-wide findings and caveats: A balance of CD4 and CD8 characterized clones contracting day 15 to 85, whereas later expanders leaned CD4+. Detection of some responders pre-infection suggested pre-existing cross-reactive memory T cells participated.

About this clonotype: What it binds is unknown.

TCRdb passed the 5' RACE reads through MiXCR, listing each CDR3 protein once. The sample has approximately 400,000 distinct CDR3 sequences, about a sixth seen once. This TCR came from a man younger than 35 who had mild COVID-19 (a few samples of this study predate the infection). Cell type and time point are not known. V is TRBV3-1 and J is TRBJ1-1; D unclear. The sequenced sample was PBMCs or a T cell subset sorted from them (not recorded which). CDR3 residues: CASSQPGAAFF. The CDR3, as DNA: TGTGCCAGCAGCCAACCGGGAGCAGCTTTCTTT.